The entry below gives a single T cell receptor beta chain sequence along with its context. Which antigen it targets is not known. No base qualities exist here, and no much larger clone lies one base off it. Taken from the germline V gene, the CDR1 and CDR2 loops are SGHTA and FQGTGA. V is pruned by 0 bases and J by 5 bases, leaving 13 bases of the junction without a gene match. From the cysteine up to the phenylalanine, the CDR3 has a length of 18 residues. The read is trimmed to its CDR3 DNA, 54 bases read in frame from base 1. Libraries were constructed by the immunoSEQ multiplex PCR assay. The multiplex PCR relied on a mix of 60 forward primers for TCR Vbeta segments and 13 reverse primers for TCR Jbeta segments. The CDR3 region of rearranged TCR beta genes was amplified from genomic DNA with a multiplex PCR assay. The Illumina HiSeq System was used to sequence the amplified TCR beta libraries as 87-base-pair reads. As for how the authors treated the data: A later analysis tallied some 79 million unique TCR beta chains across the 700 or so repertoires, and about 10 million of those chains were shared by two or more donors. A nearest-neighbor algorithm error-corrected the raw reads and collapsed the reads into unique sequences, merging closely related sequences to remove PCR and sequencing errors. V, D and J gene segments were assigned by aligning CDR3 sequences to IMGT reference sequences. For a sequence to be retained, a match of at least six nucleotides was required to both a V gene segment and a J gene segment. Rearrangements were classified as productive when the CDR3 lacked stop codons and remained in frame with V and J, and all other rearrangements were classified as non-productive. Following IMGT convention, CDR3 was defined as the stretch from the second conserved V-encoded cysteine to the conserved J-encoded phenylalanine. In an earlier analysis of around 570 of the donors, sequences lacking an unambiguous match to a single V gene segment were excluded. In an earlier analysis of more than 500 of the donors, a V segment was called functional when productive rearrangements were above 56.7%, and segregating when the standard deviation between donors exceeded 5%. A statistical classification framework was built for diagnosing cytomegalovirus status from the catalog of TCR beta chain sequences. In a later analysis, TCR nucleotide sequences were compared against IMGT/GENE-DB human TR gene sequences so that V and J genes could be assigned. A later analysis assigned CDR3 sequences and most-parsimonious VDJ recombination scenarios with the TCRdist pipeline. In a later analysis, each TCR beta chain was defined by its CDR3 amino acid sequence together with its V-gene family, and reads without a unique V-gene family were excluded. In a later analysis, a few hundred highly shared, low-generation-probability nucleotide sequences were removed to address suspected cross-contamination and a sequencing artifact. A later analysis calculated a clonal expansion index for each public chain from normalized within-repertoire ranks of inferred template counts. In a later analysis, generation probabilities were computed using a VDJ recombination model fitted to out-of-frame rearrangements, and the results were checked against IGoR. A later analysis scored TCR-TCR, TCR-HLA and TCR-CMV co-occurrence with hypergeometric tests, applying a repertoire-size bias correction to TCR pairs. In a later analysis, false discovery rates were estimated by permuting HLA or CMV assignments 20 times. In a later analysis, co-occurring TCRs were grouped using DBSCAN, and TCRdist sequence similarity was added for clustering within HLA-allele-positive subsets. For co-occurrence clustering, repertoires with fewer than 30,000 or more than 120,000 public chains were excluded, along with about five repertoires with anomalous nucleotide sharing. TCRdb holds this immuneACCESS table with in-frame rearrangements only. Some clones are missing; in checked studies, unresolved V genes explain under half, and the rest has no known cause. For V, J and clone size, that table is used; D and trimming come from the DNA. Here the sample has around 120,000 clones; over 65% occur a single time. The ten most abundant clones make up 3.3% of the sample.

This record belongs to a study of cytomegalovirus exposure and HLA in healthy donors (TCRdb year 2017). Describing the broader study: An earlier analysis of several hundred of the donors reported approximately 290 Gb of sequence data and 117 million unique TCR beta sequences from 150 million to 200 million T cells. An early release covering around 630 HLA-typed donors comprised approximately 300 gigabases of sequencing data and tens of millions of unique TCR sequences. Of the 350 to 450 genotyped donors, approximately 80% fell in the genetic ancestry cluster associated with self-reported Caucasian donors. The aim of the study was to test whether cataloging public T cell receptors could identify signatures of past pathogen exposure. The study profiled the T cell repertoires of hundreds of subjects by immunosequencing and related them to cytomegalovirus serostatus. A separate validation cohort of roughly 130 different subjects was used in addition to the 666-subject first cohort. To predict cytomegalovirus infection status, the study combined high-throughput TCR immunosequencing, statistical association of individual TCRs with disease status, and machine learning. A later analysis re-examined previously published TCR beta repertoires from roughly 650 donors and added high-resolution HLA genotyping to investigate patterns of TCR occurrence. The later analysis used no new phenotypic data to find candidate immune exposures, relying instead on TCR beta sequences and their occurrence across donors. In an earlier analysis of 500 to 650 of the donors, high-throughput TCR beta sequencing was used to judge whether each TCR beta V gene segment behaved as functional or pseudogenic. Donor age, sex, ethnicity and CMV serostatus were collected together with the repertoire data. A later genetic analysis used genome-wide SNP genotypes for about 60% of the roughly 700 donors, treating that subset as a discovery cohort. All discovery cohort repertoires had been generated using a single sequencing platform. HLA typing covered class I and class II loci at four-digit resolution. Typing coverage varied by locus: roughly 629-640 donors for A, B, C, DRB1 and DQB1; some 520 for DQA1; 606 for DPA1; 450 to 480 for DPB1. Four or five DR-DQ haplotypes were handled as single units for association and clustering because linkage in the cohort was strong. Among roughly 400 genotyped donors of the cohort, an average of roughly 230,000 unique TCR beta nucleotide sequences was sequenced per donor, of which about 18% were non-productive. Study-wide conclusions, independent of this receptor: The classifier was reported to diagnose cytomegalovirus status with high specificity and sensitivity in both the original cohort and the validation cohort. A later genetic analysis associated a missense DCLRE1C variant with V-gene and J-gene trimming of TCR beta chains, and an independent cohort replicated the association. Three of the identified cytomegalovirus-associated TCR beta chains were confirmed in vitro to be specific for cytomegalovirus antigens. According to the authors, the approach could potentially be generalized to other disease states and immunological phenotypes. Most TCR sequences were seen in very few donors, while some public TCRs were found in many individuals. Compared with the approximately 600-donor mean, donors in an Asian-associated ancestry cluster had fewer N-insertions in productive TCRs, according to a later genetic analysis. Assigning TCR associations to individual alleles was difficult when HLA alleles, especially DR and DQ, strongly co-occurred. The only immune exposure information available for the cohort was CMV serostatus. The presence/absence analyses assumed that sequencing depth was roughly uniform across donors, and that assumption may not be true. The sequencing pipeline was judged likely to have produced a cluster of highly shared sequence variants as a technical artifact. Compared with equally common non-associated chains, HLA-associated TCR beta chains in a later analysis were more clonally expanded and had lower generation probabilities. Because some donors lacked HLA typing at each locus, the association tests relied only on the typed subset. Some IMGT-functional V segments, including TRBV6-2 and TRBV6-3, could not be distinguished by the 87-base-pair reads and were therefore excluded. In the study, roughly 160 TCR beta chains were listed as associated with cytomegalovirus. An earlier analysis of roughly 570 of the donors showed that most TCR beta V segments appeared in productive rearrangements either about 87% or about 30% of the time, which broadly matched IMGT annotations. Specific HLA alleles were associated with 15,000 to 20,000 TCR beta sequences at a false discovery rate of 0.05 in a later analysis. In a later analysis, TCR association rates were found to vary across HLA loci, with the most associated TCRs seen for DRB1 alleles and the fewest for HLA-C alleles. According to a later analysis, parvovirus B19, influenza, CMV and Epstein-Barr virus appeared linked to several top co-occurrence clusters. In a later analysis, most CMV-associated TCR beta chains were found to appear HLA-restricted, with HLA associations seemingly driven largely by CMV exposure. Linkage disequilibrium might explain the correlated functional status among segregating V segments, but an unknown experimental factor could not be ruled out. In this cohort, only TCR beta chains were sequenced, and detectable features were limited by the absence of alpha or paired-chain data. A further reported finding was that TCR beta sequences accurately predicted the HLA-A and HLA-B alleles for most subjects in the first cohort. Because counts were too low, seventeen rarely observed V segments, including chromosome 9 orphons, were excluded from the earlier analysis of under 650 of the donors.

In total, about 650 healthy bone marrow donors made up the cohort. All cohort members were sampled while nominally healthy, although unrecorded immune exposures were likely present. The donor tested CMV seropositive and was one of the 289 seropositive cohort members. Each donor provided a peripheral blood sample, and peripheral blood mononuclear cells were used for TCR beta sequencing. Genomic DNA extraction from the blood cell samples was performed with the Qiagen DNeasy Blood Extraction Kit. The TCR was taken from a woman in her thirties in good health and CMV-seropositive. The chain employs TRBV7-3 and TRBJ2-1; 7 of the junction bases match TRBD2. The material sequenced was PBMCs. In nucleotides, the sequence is TGTGCCAGCAGCTTAACAGTCGTAGTAGCGGGCCAGAACAATGAGCAGTTCTTC. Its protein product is CASSLTVVVAGQNNEQFF.